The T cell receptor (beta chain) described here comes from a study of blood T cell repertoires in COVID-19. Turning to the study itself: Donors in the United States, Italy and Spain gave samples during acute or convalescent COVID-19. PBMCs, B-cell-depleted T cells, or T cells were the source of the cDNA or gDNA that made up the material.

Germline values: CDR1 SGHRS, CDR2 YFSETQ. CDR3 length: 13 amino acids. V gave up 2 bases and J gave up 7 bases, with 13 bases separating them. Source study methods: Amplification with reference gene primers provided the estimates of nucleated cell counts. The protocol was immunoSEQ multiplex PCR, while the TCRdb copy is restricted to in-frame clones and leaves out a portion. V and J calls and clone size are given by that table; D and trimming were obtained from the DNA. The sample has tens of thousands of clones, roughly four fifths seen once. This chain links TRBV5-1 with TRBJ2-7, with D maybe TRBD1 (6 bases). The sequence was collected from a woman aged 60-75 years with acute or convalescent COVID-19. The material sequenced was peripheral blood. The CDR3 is CASSFEGEREQYF. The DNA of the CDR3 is TGCGCCAGCAGCTTTGAGGGGGAGAGGGAGCAGTACTTC. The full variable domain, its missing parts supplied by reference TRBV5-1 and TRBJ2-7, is KAGVTQTPRYLIKTRGQQVTLSCSPISGHRSVSWYQQTPGQGLQFLFEYFSETQRNKGNFPGRFSGRQFSNSRSEMNVSTLELGDSALYLCASSFEGEREQYFGPGTRLTVT.